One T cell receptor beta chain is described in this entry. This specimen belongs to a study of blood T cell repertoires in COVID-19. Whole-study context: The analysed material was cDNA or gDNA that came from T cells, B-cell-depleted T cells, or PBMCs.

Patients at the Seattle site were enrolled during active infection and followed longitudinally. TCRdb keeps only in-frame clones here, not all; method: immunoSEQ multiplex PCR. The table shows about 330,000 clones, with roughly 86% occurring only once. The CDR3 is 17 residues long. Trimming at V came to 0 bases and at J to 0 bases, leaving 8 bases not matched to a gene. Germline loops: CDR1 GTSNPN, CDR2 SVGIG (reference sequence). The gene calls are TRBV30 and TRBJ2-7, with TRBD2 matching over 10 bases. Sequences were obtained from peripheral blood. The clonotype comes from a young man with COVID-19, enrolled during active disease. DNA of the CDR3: TGTGCCTGGAGTGTATTTCGGACTAGCGGTTCCTCCTACGAGCAGTACTTC. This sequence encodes CAWSVFRTSGSSYEQYF.